Below, one TCR beta chain is given with its context. Its antigen is as yet unknown. The data are from a study of shared clonotypes between healthy human individuals. The overall study: Each donor's CD8 memory used one plate, CD8 naive two, each CD4 subset three. Study results and caveats: In this cohort, only blood was sampled, and tissue repertoires likely differ.

Selected positively for CCR7 and CD45RO-negative, naive CD8 cells excluded terminally differentiated effector memory CD45RA+ cells. Caucasian adults residing in Nashville, Tennessee made up all the donors. The assay was immunoSEQ multiplex PCR, and TCRdb's table has in-frame clones only and misses some. The repertoire holds about 2 million clones, with just under 95% as singletons. The CDR3 sequence is 13 residues long. Trimming pared 4 bases from V and 4 bases from J, leaving 13 bases between. Germline V gives CDR1 GTSNPN, CDR2 SVGIG (reference sequence). Source material: naive CD8+ T cells sorted from blood. The V and J genes are TRBV30 and TRBJ1-2, with D maybe TRBD1 (5 bases). The sequence was collected from a man in his late teens or twenties in good health. CDR3 nucleotides: TGTGCCTGGACTTCCGACAGTAGCTATGGCTACACCTTC. Translating it yields CAWTSDSSYGYTF.